Following are 17 T cell receptor beta chains from one sample sequenced in a study of T cell responses to AZD1222 COVID-19 vaccine. The assay was immunoSEQ multiplex PCR, and TCRdb's table has in-frame clones only and misses some. The sample lists fewer than 150,000 clones; about four fifths were seen once. The sample here was peripheral blood, taken on day 0 of AZD1222 vaccination. Every receptor here comes from an adult in good health.

The chain has TRBV6-5 and TRBJ1-1, with 8 bases aligning to TRBD1. V lost 6 bases, J lost 11 bases, and 14 bases stayed unmatched. Looked up from germline, CDR1 is MNHEY and CDR2 is SVGAGI. The CDR3 consists of 14 residues. The CDR3 here is CASSTTQDREEAFF. The DNA of the CDR3 is TGTGCCAGCAGCACCACCCAGGACAGGGAAGAGGCTTTCTTT.

This clone was seen more than once but under ten times. The V gene is TRBV18, the J gene TRBJ2-7, with 10 bases lining up with TRBD1. V lost 6 bases, J lost 5 bases, and 7 bases stayed unmatched. This CDR3 has 14 residues. Germline lookup yields CDR1 KGHSH and CDR2 LQKENI. The CDR3 DNA sequence: TGTGCCAGCTCCCGGGGACAGGGGTCGGACGAGCAGTACTTC. The encoded protein is CASSRGQGSDEQYF.

V gene TRBV6-5 combines with J gene TRBJ1-1, with D unresolved. CDR1 and CDR2 from the germline V gene are MNHEY and SVGAGI. The CDR3 consists of 13 residues. V was clipped by 7 bases and J by 5 bases, with 14 bases between them. CDR3 sequence (DNA): TGTGCCAGCACCCGGGTTGTGGGTACTGAAGCTTTCTTT. It yields the protein CASTRVVGTEAFF.

This clone was observed a single time. The V call is TRBV19, the J call TRBJ2-7, with TRBD1 as a possible D gene (6 bases). The CDR3 loop spans 14 amino acids. Germline CDR1 and CDR2: LNHDA and SQIVND (reference sequence). Deletions cut 6 bases from V and 3 bases from J, with 15 bases between. The CDR3 sequence is CASSPPGAIYEQYF. For the CDR3, the DNA is TGTGCCAGTAGCCCACCAGGGGCCATCTACGAGCAGTACTTC.

The chain links TRBV6-5 to TRBJ2-2; a weak D match, TRBD2 (5 bases). This CDR3 spans 15 amino acids. From germline, CDR1 is MNHEY and CDR2 SVGAGI. V was pared by 10 bases and J by 8 bases, with 23 bases between. The CDR3 sequence is CAISLSGFPGGELFF. The CDR3 DNA sequence: TGTGCCATTTCGTTATCGGGATTTCCGGGGGGGGAGCTGTTTTTT.

The chain uses TRBV5-5 and TRBJ1-3, with a possible D match to TRBD1 (6 bases). The CDR3 spans 14 residues. V lost 2 bases and J lost 4, with 10 bases in between. In germline, CDR1 is SGHKS, CDR2 YYEKEE (reference sequence). Here the CDR3 reads CASSLQGTGNTIYF. The DNA of the CDR3 is TGTGCCAGCAGCTTACAGGGTACCGGAAACACCATATATTTT.

This clone was counted once. The chain couples TRBV7-9 to TRBJ1-1, with D hard to call. This CDR3 region has 15 residues. Germline V gene data show CDR1 as SEHNR and CDR2 as FQNEAQ (reference sequence). V was pared by 3 bases and J by 0 bases, with 11 bases between. CDR3 sequence: CASSLAKGLNTEAFF. CDR3 DNA sequence: TGTGCCAGCAGCTTGGCTAAGGGCCTGAACACTGAAGCTTTCTTT.

This clone was detected only once. V gene TRBV6-5 combines with J gene TRBJ2-3, with D tentatively TRBD2 (5 bases). The germline V gene has CDR1 MNHEY and CDR2 SVGAGI. The CDR3 length is 14 residues. The germline V and J ends were trimmed by 2 bases and 3 bases, with 9 bases remaining between them. Here the CDR3 DNA reads TGTGCCAGCAGTTACGGGAGTTCGACAGATACGCAGTATTTT. Translation: CASSYGSSTDTQYF.

The J gene is TRBJ1-5, the V gene TRBV27; no reliable D call. The length of the CDR3 is 16 residues. Germline V gene lookup returns CDR1 MNHEY and CDR2 SMNVEV (reference sequence). The ends were cut back, 6 bases at V and 3 bases at J, with 18 bases in the middle. The CDR3 loop reads CASRGVGEGANQPQHF. Here the CDR3 DNA reads TGTGCCAGCAGGGGAGTAGGCGAAGGTGCCAATCAGCCCCAGCATTTT.

The chain carries TRBV7-9 and TRBJ2-6; D may be TRBD1 (6 bases). This CDR3 is built from 15 residues. Germline V gives CDR1 SEHNR, CDR2 FQNEAQ (reference sequence). The V and J ends lost 5 bases and 2 bases respectively, with 10 bases between them. CDR3 sequence reads: CASSRSGAGANVLTF. As DNA, the CDR3 is TGTGCCAGCAGCCGATCAGGGGCTGGGGCCAACGTCCTGACTTTC.

This chain connects TRBV3-1 (or the pseudogene TRBV3-2) to TRBJ1-1, with D maybe TRBD1 (6 bases). With 4 bases removed from V and 0 bases from J, the gap between germline ends came to 18 bases. The CDR3 is made up of 17 amino acids. From germline, CDR1 is LGHDT and CDR2 YNNKEL (reference sequence). CDR3 nucleotide sequence: TGTGCCAGCAGCCTTACCTCGACAGGAGTCATGAACACTGAAGCTTTCTTT. Translating it yields CASSLTSTGVMNTEAFF.

The rearrangement joins TRBV5-1 to TRBJ2-2, with D possibly being TRBD1 (5 bases). The CDR3 sequence is 15 residues long. Looked up from germline, CDR1 is SGHRS and CDR2 is YFSETQ. V lost 5 bases to trimming and J lost 1 base, with 12 bases between them. The CDR3, as DNA: TGCGCCAGCAGTCCGGACACGCGGAACACCGGGGAGCTGTTTTTT. Protein product: CASSPDTRNTGELFF.

For this clone: The same CDR3 arises from other DNA sequences in this sample as well. The gene calls are TRBV11-3 and TRBJ1-3; no clear D. Trimming shortened V by 5 bases and J by 0 bases, and 8 bases separated the two germline ends. This CDR3 has 14 amino acids. Germline V CDR1 and CDR2: SGHNT, YENEEA. The CDR3 is CASSPGGSGNTIYF. The DNA for the CDR3 is TGTGCCAGCAGCCCTGGAGGCTCTGGAAACACCATATATTTT.

The chain couples TRBV27 to TRBJ1-1; perhaps TRBD1 as D (6 bases). From germline, CDR1 is MNHEY and CDR2 SMNVEV (reference sequence). This CDR3 spans 14 amino acids. V dropped 3 bases and J dropped 5 bases, with 13 bases sitting between them. The CDR3 region has the DNA TGTGCCAGCAGTTTTCAGGGGCGGGGGACTGAAGCTTTCTTT. Translated, it gives CASSFQGRGTEAFF.

The CDR3 reads CASSPGEAGHQPQHF. CDR3 in DNA: TGCGCCAGCAGCCCCGGGGAGGCGGGCCATCAGCCCCAGCATTTT. The chain has TRBV5-1 and TRBJ1-5; no reliable D call. In germline, CDR1 is SGHRS, CDR2 YFSETQ. V lost 4 bases to trimming and J lost 5 bases, with 16 bases between them. CDR3 length equals 15 residues.

The chain is built from TRBV12-3 or TRBV12-4 and TRBJ1-4, with D maybe TRBD1 (6 bases). The CDR3 length is 12 residues. Between the trimmed V and J ends, which lost 4 bases and 8 bases, there was a span of 8 bases. The CDR3 loop is CASSSRGEKLFF. The CDR3 DNA sequence: TGTGCCAGCAGTTCCAGGGGCGAAAAACTGTTTTTT.

The rearrangement uses TRBV6-1 and TRBJ1-4, with unresolved D. The CDR3 totals 13 residues. V shed 7 bases and J shed 6 bases, with 12 bases lying between them. Germline V CDR1 and CDR2: MNHNS, SASEGT. CDR3 DNA sequence: TGTGCCAGCACGGACCCCGAGGATGAAAAACTGTTTTTT. This gives the protein CASTDPEDEKLFF.